The 20 T cell receptor beta chains below come from one sample, sequenced in a study of neurological immune-mediated disorders. TCRdb recomputed calls from the 5' RACE reads with MiXCR, one row per CDR3 protein. The sample lists roughly 15,000 distinct CDR3 sequences, about 14% occurring once. Sequencing was carried out using PBMCs. The receptor source for this set is a man aged 55 to 70 with HTLV-1-associated myelopathy (HAM/TSP).

The V call is TRBV27, the J call TRBJ1-2, with 9 bases lining up with TRBD1. V lost 2 bases, J lost 7 bases, and 14 bases stayed unmatched. This CDR3 has 17 residues. Germline lookup yields CDR1 MNHEY and CDR2 SMNVEV (reference sequence). The CDR3 spells CASSLLLGQGRLVGYTF. Here the CDR3 DNA reads TGTGCCAGCAGTTTACTCCTTGGACAGGGGAGATTGGTTGGCTACACCTTC.

This clonotype was detected ten times or more. V is TRBV20-1 and J is TRBJ2-5; a possible D gene is TRBD1 (6 bases). The V gene lost 2 bases and the J gene lost 3 bases, with 10 bases spanning the gap. This CDR3 has 13 amino acids. Germline V gives CDR1 DFQATT, CDR2 SNEGSKA (reference sequence). The CDR3 sequence is CSARQGFEETQYF. The CDR3 DNA sequence: TGCAGTGCTAGACAGGGGTTTGAAGAGACCCAGTACTTC.

Comment on this clonotype: A clone one base away is much larger, so this may be a read error. V is TRBV20-1 and J is TRBJ2-1; 8 nucleotides align to TRBD2. CDR1 DFQATT and CDR2 SNEGSKA come from the germline V gene (reference sequence). The CDR3 covers 16 residues. With V trimmed by 3 bases and J by 3 bases, 10 bases remained unmatched. CDR3 amino acids: CSASGGGSLFYNEQFF. The CDR3 DNA is TGCAGTGCTAGCGGCGGGGGGAGCCTCTTCTACAATGAGCAGTTCTTC.

There are many counts of this clonotype. The chain has TRBV6-4 and TRBJ2-3, with 8 nucleotides matching TRBD1. Germline CDR1 reads MRHNA; CDR2 reads SNTAGT. Trimming at V came to 6 bases and at J to 7 bases, leaving 9 bases not matched to a gene. CDR3 length equals 14 residues. Here the CDR3 reads CASSPDRVGNTQYF. In DNA form, the CDR3 reads TGTGCCAGCAGCCCGGACAGGGTAGGAAATACGCAGTATTTT.

As for this clonotype: This CDR3 is missing its conserved last phenylalanine or tryptophan, likely due to a read error. The chain carries TRBV24-1 and TRBJ2-3, with D possibly being TRBD1 (6 bases). The last part of the DNA fits TRBJ1-5 better; the J call may be wrong. The CDR3 loop spans 12 amino acids. CDR1 and CDR2 from the germline V gene are KGHDR and SFDVKD. The CDR3 DNA is TGTGCCACCTTGGGGGACACAGATACGCAGCATTTA. This codes for CATLGDTDTQHL.

This clonotype was recorded many times. CDR3 region: CASSLGIGNTEAFF. Here the CDR3 DNA reads TGTGCCAGCAGCTTAGGAATAGGGAACACTGAAGCTTTCTTT. The V and J genes are TRBV7-3 and TRBJ1-1; no clear D gene. This CDR3 has 14 amino acids. CDR1 SGHTA and CDR2 FQGTGA come from the germline V gene. V lost 2 bases to trimming and J lost 1 base, with 8 bases between them.

Relative to its sample, this clonotype is medium-sized. The chain couples TRBV5-1 to TRBJ2-7, with D possibly being TRBD1 (6 bases). Trimming stripped 2 bases from V and 2 bases from J, with 11 bases between. The CDR3 contains 14 residues. Germline CDR1 reads SGHRS; CDR2 reads YFSETQ. CDR3 protein: CASSFAGQTYEQYF. The CDR3 DNA sequence: TGCGCCAGCAGCTTCGCTGGACAGACCTACGAGCAGTACTTC.

In this sample, this clonotype turned up many times. The chain has TRBV27 and TRBJ2-6; D ambiguous. In germline, CDR1 is MNHEY, CDR2 SMNVEV (reference sequence). The CDR3 covers 13 residues. The germline V and J ends were trimmed by 5 bases and 0 bases, with 2 bases remaining between them. In DNA, the CDR3 is TGTGCCAGCAGTCCCTCTGGGGCCAACGTCCTGACTTTC. Translation gives CASSPSGANVLTF.

This clonotype has a count of ten or more. The chain recombines TRBV5-1 with TRBJ2-1; no clear D gene. Germline V CDR1 and CDR2: SGHRS, YFSETQ. This CDR3 contains 15 residues. V lost 0 bases and J lost 0, with 7 bases in between. The CDR3 nucleotides read TGCGCCAGCAGCTTGGGTGGATTCTCCTACAATGAGCAGTTCTTC. It is translated as CASSLGGFSYNEQFF.

This clonotype came up many times. DNA of the CDR3: TGCAGTGCGGGCCGGAGGGAAAGAGGACAGATCTCCTACGAGCAGTACTTC. Translating gives CSAGRRERGQISYEQYF. This chain connects TRBV20-1 to TRBJ2-7; the D call may be TRBD1 or TRBD2 (6 bases each). The CDR3 spans 17 residues. V shed 6 bases and J shed 0 bases, with 24 bases lying between them. Germline V lookup: CDR1 DFQATT, CDR2 SNEGSKA (reference sequence).

On this clonotype: Mismatch with germline at one junction end may stem from a read error. The chain is built from TRBV10-3 and TRBJ2-7, with D perhaps matching TRBD2 (6 bases). The CDR3 length is 13 residues. Germline V gives CDR1 ENHRY, CDR2 SYGVKD. The DNA for the CDR3 is TGTGCCACCAGAGAGTCGGGACTCTACGTGCAGTACTTC. It yields the protein CATRESGLYVQYF.

The chain carries TRBV5-1 and TRBJ2-3; the match to TRBD1 covers 7 bases. The germline CDR1 and CDR2 sequences are SGHRS and YFSETQ. V trimming: 2 bases; J trimming: 1 base; junction bases outside the gene matches: 7. The CDR3 is 16 residues long. CDR3 DNA: TGCGCCAGCAGCTTTTACAGGGGTGGCGGCACAGATACGCAGTATTTT. Protein: CASSFYRGGGTDTQYF.

This clonotype is medium-sized by share. The rearrangement links TRBV9 to TRBJ1-1, with unresolved D. The CDR3 extends over 14 amino acids. V lost 0 bases and J lost 1, with 7 bases in between. Germline-derived CDR1 and CDR2 are SGDLS and YYNGEE. The CDR3 DNA follows: TGTGCCAGCAGCGTAGCTGGACCGAACACTGAAGCTTTCTTT. Translated: CASSVAGPNTEAFF.

This clonotype has ten or more counts. DNA of the CDR3: TGTGCCAGCAGTTTTCAGAGTCGGGACAGAGAAGCTTTCTTT. Amino acid sequence: CASSFQSRDREAFF. The chain has TRBV28 and TRBJ1-1; 7 bases are a match to TRBD1. CDR3 length equals 14 residues. Germline values: CDR1 MDHEN, CDR2 SYDVKM. V gave up 3 bases and J gave up 8 bases; unmatched junction bases: 9.

This clonotype was seen a single time. A much larger clone differs from this one at a single base, so this may be a read error. This chain links TRBV23-1 with TRBJ2-3; 7 bases fit TRBD2. TRBV23-1 is designated an ORF whose function remains uncertain. The V segment lost 5 bases and the J segment 2 bases; nucleotides outside the gene matches: 16. The CDR3 length is 18 residues. CDR3 DNA: TGCGCCAGCAGTTCCCTTCCGGCGCGGCGGGGGAACACAGATACGCAGTATTTT. It specifies CASSSLPARRGNTDTQYF.

At least ten counts were recorded for this clonotype. The genes are TRBV25-1 and TRBJ1-1, with no clear D. V lost 3 bases and J 0 bases, leaving 14 bases between the germline ends. Germline lookup yields CDR1 MGHDK and CDR2 SYGVNS. The CDR3 has 16 amino acids. The CDR3 coding sequence is TGTGCCAGCAGTGATCTAGGGCGCCTAATGAACACTGAAGCTTTCTTT. Protein: CASSDLGRLMNTEAFF.

Many counts were recorded for this clonotype. This chain links TRBV9 with TRBJ2-3, with 8 bases lining up with TRBD2. The CDR3 extends over 16 amino acids. Germline values: CDR1 SGDLS, CDR2 YYNGEE. Trimming took 2 bases from V and 5 from J; bases not matched to a gene: 10. The CDR3, as DNA: TGTGCCAGCAGCGTTTCCCCGGGGGGGGCTGTAGATACGCAGTATTTT. It yields the protein CASSVSPGGAVDTQYF.

There are many counts of this clonotype. The chain links TRBV7-9 to TRBJ2-2; possible D gene TRBD2, 5 bases. The V end lost 5 bases, the J end lost 1 base, and 14 bases lay between the germline ends. Germline CDR1 is SEHNR and CDR2 is FQNEAQ (reference sequence). CDR3 size: 16 residues. Here the CDR3 reads CASSRTTGVNTGELFF. The CDR3 nucleotides read TGTGCCAGCAGCCGGACGACCGGGGTGAACACCGGGGAGCTGTTTTTT.

This clonotype was observed at least ten times. The chain links TRBV7-2 to TRBJ2-5, with unresolved D. The CDR3 extends over 12 amino acids. V lost 5 bases and J lost 2, with 6 bases in between. Germline V CDR1 and CDR2: SGHTA, FQGNSA. The chain's CDR3 is CASSGRQETQYF. As DNA, the CDR3 is TGTGCCAGCAGCGGTAGACAAGAGACCCAGTACTTC.

This clonotype was counted ten times or more. The chain uses TRBV20-1 and TRBJ1-5; no firm D call. The germline CDR1 and CDR2 sequences are DFQATT and SNEGSKA (reference sequence). Trimming cost V 1 base and J 0 bases, with 7 bases left between them. The CDR3 covers 14 residues. The CDR3 DNA reads as TGCAGTGCTAGAGTGGGCCCTAGCAATCAGCCCCAGCATTTT. Translated, it gives CSARVGPSNQPQHF.